Listed here is a single TCR beta chain. Original methodology: Amplified reference gene primers provided the basis for estimating nucleated cell counts. Profiled with immunoSEQ multiplex PCR; TCRdb holds only in-frame clones, not every one. V and J calls and clone size come straight from that table; D and trimming were deduced from the DNA. The sample has hundreds of thousands of clones; more than 80% are singletons. Seattle researchers signed up patients amid active infection and tracked them longitudinally. The CDR3 covers 12 residues. Germline-derived CDR1 and CDR2 are GTSNPN and SVGIG (reference sequence). Trimming pared 4 bases from V and 0 bases from J, leaving 7 bases between. These data are taken from a study of blood T cell repertoires in COVID-19. Overall study context: Whether acute or convalescent, the COVID-19 samples came from the United States, Italy and Spain. Sources were T cells, B-cell-depleted T cells, or PBMCs; the material itself was cDNA or gDNA.

Sequenced sample: peripheral blood. The V and J genes are TRBV30 and TRBJ2-7; the D is unclear. The receptor was derived from a woman of 80 years or more with COVID-19, enrolled during active disease. Here the CDR3 DNA reads TGTGCCTGGACAGGAAACTCCTACGAGCAGTACTTC. Amino acid sequence: CAWTGNSYEQYF.